Below are 25 T cell receptor beta chains sequenced from a single sample in a study of blood T cell repertoires in COVID-19. Only in-frame clones appear in the TCRdb table, and some are missing; sequencing was by immunoSEQ multiplex PCR. Of approximately 140,000 clones listed, about four fifths are singletons. Sequenced: peripheral blood. Receptors originate from a man between 70 and 80 years old with acute or convalescent COVID-19.

Here the CDR3 DNA reads TGTGCCAGCAGCAGACAGGGAAATAACTATGGCTACACCTTC. Protein: CASSRQGNNYGYTF. This chain uses TRBV6-1 with TRBJ1-2; 7 bases line up with TRBD1. Germline assignment: CDR1 MNHNS and CDR2 SASEGT. This CDR3 is built from 14 residues. V lost 6 bases to trimming and J lost 1 base; unmatched junction nucleotides: 5.

The gene calls are TRBV9 and TRBJ1-3, with TRBD1 matching 7 bases. V lost 3 bases and J lost 4; bases outside the gene matches: 7. This CDR3 is 15 amino acids long. Germline CDR1 reads SGDLS; CDR2 reads YYNGEE. The CDR3: CASSADRVPGNTIYF. The DNA for the CDR3 is TGTGCCAGCAGCGCCGACAGGGTACCCGGAAACACCATATATTTT.

The chain couples TRBV27 to TRBJ2-7, with D possibly matching TRBD2 (5 bases). The CDR3 loop spans 13 amino acids. The ends were cut back, 6 bases at V and 0 bases at J, with 9 bases in the middle. CDR1 and CDR2 (germline): MNHEY, SMNVEV (reference sequence). CDR3 DNA sequence: TGTGCCAGCAGCCCCGGAGGCTCCTACGAGCAGTACTTC. Its protein is CASSPGGSYEQYF.

The J gene is TRBJ1-2, the V gene TRBV5-1; D call uncertain. CDR3 length equals 15 residues. Germline-derived CDR1 and CDR2 are SGHRS and YFSETQ. The germline V and J ends were trimmed by 0 bases and 1 base, with 10 bases remaining between them. Here the CDR3 reads CASSLGGEGNYGYTF. In DNA, the CDR3 is TGCGCCAGCAGCTTGGGCGGGGAAGGTAACTATGGCTACACCTTC. Combining the CDR3 with reference TRBV5-1 and TRBJ1-2 gives the whole variable domain KAGVTQTPRYLIKTRGQQVTLSCSPISGHRSVSWYQQTPGQGLQFLFEYFSETQRNKGNFPGRFSGRQFSNSRSEMNVSTLELGDSALYLCASSLGGEGNYGYTFGSGTRLTVV.

The CDR3 spells CASSGPGELFF. The CDR3 DNA reads as TGTGCCAGCAGTGGGCCCGGGGAGCTGTTTTTT. The chain links TRBV12-3 or TRBV12-4 to TRBJ2-2; no clear D gene. The V gene lost 5 bases and the J gene lost 6 bases, with 4 bases spanning the gap. The CDR3 extends over 11 amino acids.

Only a few counts were recorded for this clone. V gene TRBV2 combines with J gene TRBJ1-4; a possible D gene is TRBD1 (5 bases). The germline V gene has CDR1 SNHLY and CDR2 FYNNEI. This CDR3 spans 13 amino acids. Trimming took 5 bases from V and 4 from J, leaving 8 bases between them. The CDR3 coding sequence is TGTGCCAGCAGTCGACAGTATAATGAAAAACTGTTTTTT. This sequence encodes CASSRQYNEKLFF.

The chain has TRBV29-1 and TRBJ1-2; D ambiguous. The V end was cut by 7 bases, the J end by 0 bases, with 12 bases between. The CDR3 consists of 13 residues. Germline V gene sequence: CDR1 SQVTM, CDR2 ANQGSEA. CDR3 sequence: CSGIDAANYGYTF. Here the CDR3 DNA reads TGCAGCGGGATAGATGCGGCTAACTATGGCTACACCTTC. Supplemented by reference TRBV29-1 and TRBJ1-2, the full variable domain reads SAVISQKPSRDICQRGTSLTIQCQVDSQVTMMFWYRQQPGQSLTLIATANQGSEATYESGFVIDKFPISRPNLTFSTLTVSNMSPEDSSIYLCSGIDAANYGYTFGSGTRLTVV.

This clone was detected only once. The chain joins TRBV19 to TRBJ2-1; tentatively, D is TRBD2 (5 bases). The CDR3 is made up of 12 amino acids. Germline V gives CDR1 LNHDA, CDR2 SQIVND (reference sequence). The V end was cut by 2 bases, the J end by 14 bases, with 13 bases between. CDR3: CASSILNGKEFF. CDR3 nucleotide sequence: TGTGCCAGTAGTATATTAAACGGGAAAGAGTTCTTC.

This chain connects TRBV28 to TRBJ1-1; no firm D call. Trimming stripped 5 bases from V and 5 bases from J, with 15 bases between. Germline assignment: CDR1 MDHEN and CDR2 SYDVKM. CDR3 length: 14 residues. DNA of the CDR3: TGTGCCAGCAGTCGCACCTGGGCGGGGACTGAAGCTTTCTTT. Its protein is CASSRTWAGTEAFF.

The chain carries TRBV4-2 and TRBJ1-4, with D perhaps TRBD1 (6 bases). From germline, CDR1 is LGHNA and CDR2 YNFKEQ. V lost 2 bases and J lost 6, with 16 bases in between. This CDR3 comprises 16 residues. CDR3 in amino acids: CASSQNSQGGDEKLFF. The DNA of the CDR3 is TGTGCCAGCAGCCAAAACTCACAGGGAGGGGATGAAAAACTGTTTTTT.

The V and J genes are TRBV24-1 and TRBJ1-1, with D tentatively TRBD1 (6 bases). There are 13 residues in the CDR3. Deletions cut 2 bases from V and 7 bases from J, with 10 bases between. Germline loops: CDR1 KGHDR, CDR2 SFDVKD. The CDR3 loop reads CATSDSGQLEAFF. CDR3 DNA: TGTGCCACCAGTGATTCCGGACAGCTTGAAGCTTTCTTT.

The genes are TRBV5-4 and TRBJ1-5, with D maybe TRBD1 (5 bases). The CDR3 is made up of 14 amino acids. Germline V CDR1 and CDR2: SGHNT, YYREEE (reference sequence). The germline V and J ends were trimmed by 0 bases and 1 base, with 5 bases remaining between them. The CDR3 DNA reads as TGTGCCAGCAGCTTGGACAGGAGCAATCAGCCCCAGCATTTT. It codes for CASSLDRSNQPQHF.

This clone occurred once. The chain recombines TRBV4-2 with TRBJ2-1, with a possible D match to TRBD1 (6 bases). This CDR3 region has 17 residues. The V gene's germline CDR1 is LGHNA and CDR2 YNFKEQ. The V and J ends lost 0 bases and 0 bases respectively, with 12 bases between them. The CDR3 DNA reads as TGTGCCAGCAGCCAAGACCCAACAGGGAACTCCTACAATGAGCAGTTCTTC. Encoded protein: CASSQDPTGNSYNEQFF.

The chain employs TRBV5-1 and TRBJ2-1, with 14 positions matching TRBD2. Germline V gene lookup returns CDR1 SGHRS and CDR2 YFSETQ. V shed 4 bases, J shed 1 base, and the junction held 4 bases outside the gene matches. The CDR3 extends over 17 amino acids. CDR3 sequence: CASSQGLAGVSYNEQFF. CDR3 sequence (DNA): TGCGCCAGCAGCCAGGGACTAGCGGGAGTATCCTACAATGAGCAGTTCTTC.

This chain joins TRBV6-5 and TRBJ1-2; 7 bases match TRBD1. Trimming cost V 8 bases and J 4 bases; bases outside gene matches: 7. The CDR3 extends over 13 amino acids. Per germline, CDR1 MNHEY and CDR2 SVGAGI. Here the CDR3 reads CASSLTGTYGYTF. CDR3 in DNA: TGTGCCAGCTCCCTGACAGGGACCTATGGCTACACCTTC.

This chain uses TRBV11-2 with TRBJ2-7, with 9 positions matching TRBD2. This CDR3 region has 19 residues. Germline V CDR1 and CDR2: SGHAT, FQNNGV. The trim removed 4 bases at V and 2 bases at J, leaving 18 bases unmatched. The CDR3 spells CASSSAPRAGGPSAYEQYF. In DNA, the CDR3 is TGTGCCAGCAGCTCCGCCCCGCGTGCGGGAGGGCCGAGTGCCTACGAGCAGTACTTC.

This chain joins TRBV30 and TRBJ1-2; D is perhaps TRBD1 (5 bases). The CDR3 spans 13 residues. Trimming took off 0 bases at V and 7 bases at J, with 12 bases between the two ends. Germline V gives CDR1 GTSNPN, CDR2 SVGIG (reference sequence). CDR3 coding DNA: TGTGCCTGGAGTGTACCTTGGGGGGGTGGCTACACCTTC. Translation gives CAWSVPWGGGYTF.

The gene calls are TRBV28 and TRBJ1-6; the match to TRBD1 covers 7 bases. This CDR3 has 16 amino acids. V trimming: 2 bases; J trimming: 7 bases; junction bases outside the gene matches: 8. Germline values: CDR1 MDHEN, CDR2 SYDVKM. The CDR3, as DNA: TGTGCCAGCAGTTTAAGGGCGGGACAGCGCAATTCACCCCTCCACTTT. Translated, it gives CASSLRAGQRNSPLHF.

The rearrangement joins TRBV10-2 to TRBJ2-2, with a possible D match to TRBD1 (6 bases). Germline assignment: CDR1 WSHSY and CDR2 SAAADI. The CDR3 contains 13 residues. Trimming left V 8 bases short and J 4 bases short, with 11 bases between. CDR3 DNA sequence: TGCGCCAGCGTACAGGGTCGCACCGGGGAGCTGTTTTTT. The encoded protein is CASVQGRTGELFF.

In this sample, this clone turned up once. The rearrangement links TRBV6-5 to TRBJ1-1; the D gene is possibly TRBD1 (6 bases). Per the germline V gene, CDR1 is MNHEY and CDR2 is SVGAGI. Trimming took off 5 bases at V and 0 bases at J, with 10 bases between the two ends. This CDR3 has 14 amino acids. The CDR3: CASSNRDMNTEAFF. Here the CDR3 DNA reads TGTGCCAGCAGTAACAGGGATATGAACACTGAAGCTTTCTTT.

The chain joins TRBV20-1 to TRBJ1-5; 8 bases fit TRBD1. The CDR3 has 15 residues. Germline CDR1 DFQATT, CDR2 SNEGSKA (reference sequence). The V segment lost 3 bases and the J segment 5 bases; nucleotides outside the gene matches: 9. The CDR3 DNA is TGCAGTGCTAGTAGGGGCAGGGGGCTCCATCAGCCCCAGCATTTT. It yields the protein CSASRGRGLHQPQHF.

The chain is built from TRBV6-5 and TRBJ2-1; 7 nucleotides agree with TRBD1. The CDR3 consists of 14 residues. After removal of 0 bases from V and 9 bases from J, the junction contained 5 bases not matched to a gene. Per the germline V gene, CDR1 is MNHEY and CDR2 is SVGAGI. This CDR3 reads CASSYSTGQTEQFF. The CDR3 region has the DNA TGTGCCAGCAGTTACTCGACGGGACAGACTGAGCAGTTCTTC.

This sequence joins TRBV28 and TRBJ2-7; weak D call: TRBD2 (5 bases). The length of the CDR3 is 14 residues. Trimming cost V 8 bases and J 3 bases, with 17 bases left between them. The germline V gene has CDR1 MDHEN and CDR2 SYDVKM. CDR3 coding DNA: TGTGCCAGCGATGCTCGGAGCGGTAGCTACGAGCAGTACTTC. Protein sequence: CASDARSGSYEQYF.

V is TRBV7-3 and J is TRBJ1-1; 7 nucleotides match TRBD1. The J segment lost 3 bases and the V segment lost 5 bases, leaving 9 bases of the junction unmatched. This CDR3 has 15 amino acids. Germline V CDR1 and CDR2: SGHTA, FQGTGA. Here the CDR3 DNA reads TGTGCCAGCAGCCCCCAGGGGGGCGCGGACACTGAAGCTTTCTTT. Its protein is CASSPQGGADTEAFF.

V usage is TRBV6-1 and J usage is TRBJ1-2, with D possibly being TRBD1 (5 bases). V lost 2 bases, J lost 6 bases, and 7 bases lay in between. The CDR3 extends over 12 amino acids. Germline-derived CDR1 and CDR2 are MNHNS and SASEGT. The CDR3 is CASSEQGDGYTF. CDR3 DNA sequence: TGTGCCAGCAGTGAACAGGGTGATGGCTACACCTTC.